This TCR beta chain was found in a study of HIV-infected patients and healthy controls. TCRdb independently ran MiXCR on the 5' RACE reads; one entry per CDR3 protein. The sample lists about 63,000 distinct CDR3 sequences; roughly 16% were seen once. This clonotype was observed at least ten times. Trimming shortened V by 5 bases and J by 9 bases, and 17 bases separated the two germline ends. The CDR3 loop spans 14 amino acids. Germline lookup yields CDR1 SGHVS and CDR2 FQNEAQ. This sequence joins TRBV7-8 and TRBJ1-5; maybe TRBD1 (6 bases). Sequencing was done on a sample of CD4+ T cells from blood. This TCR came from a human donor in good health. CDR3 region: CASSHTGLEGPQHF. CDR3 DNA sequence: TGTGCCAGCAGCCATACAGGGCTTGAAGGGCCCCAGCATTTT.